This TCR beta chain was recorded in a study of control samples from healthy donors and cancer patients. The length of the CDR3 is 13 residues. Trimming removed 0 bases at V and 5 bases at J, with 7 bases between. Looked up from germline, CDR1 is WNHNN and CDR2 is SYGVQD (reference sequence). This table comes from immunoSEQ multiplex PCR, and its TCRdb copy is limited to in-frame clones, with some not included. The sample shows under 150,000 clones, 70% to 90% of them seen only once. This receptor was obtained from a woman in her 70s in good health. The chain has TRBV10-1 and TRBJ1-2; unclear D gene. The material sequenced was blood. CDR3 protein: CASSESADYGYTF. CDR3 DNA: TGCGCCAGCAGTGAGTCCGCTGATTATGGCTACACCTTC.